This T cell receptor (beta chain) stems from a study of OX40 agonist ivuxolimab in advanced cancers. Study information: An agonistic human IgG2 monoclonal antibody against OX40 (CD134) was given. The study, taken as a whole, reports: CD4+ T cells averaged fewer expanded clones than CD8+ T cells. Clonal expansion by week 6 occurred in CD4+ and CD8+ blood T cells (at 0.1 to 3.0 mg/kg).

Regarding this clone: No antigen is known for it.

Trimming at V came to 4 bases and at J to 5 bases, leaving 8 bases not matched to a gene. Germline V gene data show CDR1 as SEHNR and CDR2 as FQNEAQ (reference sequence). The CDR3 loop spans 15 amino acids. Using immunoSEQ multiplex PCR, the repertoire was profiled, and TCRdb retains in-frame clones only, with some absent. The sample has about 14,000 clones, roughly 79% seen once. The sequenced sample was CD4+ or CD8+ T cells sorted from blood, obtained in a trial of the OX40 agonist ivuxolimab. The V and J genes are TRBV7-9 and TRBJ1-2; 9 bases match TRBD1. The clonotype originates from an adult with an advanced solid tumor such as melanoma, head and neck, liver or kidney cancer. The CDR3 is CASSYAGQGLYGYTF. CDR3 bases: TGTGCCAGCAGCTACGCAGGACAGGGGCTTTATGGCTACACCTTC. Together with reference TRBV7-9 and TRBJ1-2, the CDR3 gives the full variable domain: DTGVSQNPRHKITKRGQNVTFRCDPISEHNRLYWYRQTLGQGPEFLTYFQNEAQLEKSRLLSDRFSAERPKGSFSTLEIQRTEQGDSAMYLCASSYAGQGLYGYTFGSGTRLTVV.